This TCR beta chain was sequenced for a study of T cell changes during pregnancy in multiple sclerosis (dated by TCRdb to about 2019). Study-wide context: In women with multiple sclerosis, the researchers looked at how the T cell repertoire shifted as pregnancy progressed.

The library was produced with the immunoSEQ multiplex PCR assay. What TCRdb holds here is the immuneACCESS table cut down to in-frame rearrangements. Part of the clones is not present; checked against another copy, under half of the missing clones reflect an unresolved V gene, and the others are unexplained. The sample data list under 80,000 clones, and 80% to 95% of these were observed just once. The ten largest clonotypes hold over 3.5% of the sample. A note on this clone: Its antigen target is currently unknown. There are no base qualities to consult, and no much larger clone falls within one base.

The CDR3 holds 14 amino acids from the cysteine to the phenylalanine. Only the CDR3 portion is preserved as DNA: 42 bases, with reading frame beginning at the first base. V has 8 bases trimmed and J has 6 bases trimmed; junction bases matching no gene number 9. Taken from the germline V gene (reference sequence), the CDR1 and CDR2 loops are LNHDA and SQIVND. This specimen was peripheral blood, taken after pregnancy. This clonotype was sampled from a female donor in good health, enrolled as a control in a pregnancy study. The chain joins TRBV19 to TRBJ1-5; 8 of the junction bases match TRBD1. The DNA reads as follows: TGTGCCAGTGTAGGACAGGGCGGGGGTCAGCCCCAGCATTTT. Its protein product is CASVGQGGGQPQHF.